This TCR beta chain was found in a study of CD8 T cells in Susac syndrome. When the RNA was reverse transcribed, random hexamers were used with an input of 0.5 to 1 ug. Amplification of TCR beta CDR3 by immunoSEQ multiplex PCR spanned 54 Vbeta and 13 Jbeta. Each CDR3 protein gets one entry after TCRdb re-called the immunoSEQ multiplex PCR reads with MiXCR. Among a few hundred thousand distinct CDR3 sequences listed, 95% were seen once. This CDR3 contains 14 residues. Looked up from germline, CDR1 is DFQATT and CDR2 is SNEGSKA (reference sequence). V lost 3 bases, J lost 0 bases, and 9 bases lay in between. Sequencing of TCR beta was carried out in blood CD8+ and CD4+ T cells. The multiple sclerosis controls were treatment-naive patients affected by stable or active relapsing-remitting disease.

The gene calls are TRBV20-1 and TRBJ2-1; D possibly corresponds to TRBD1 (5 bases). The source is a human donor with multiple sclerosis. Material for sequencing was CD4+ T cells from PBMCs. The CDR3 bases are TGCAGTGCTAGGACAGTGAGCTCCTACAATGAGCAGTTCTTC. This codes for CSARTVSSYNEQFF.